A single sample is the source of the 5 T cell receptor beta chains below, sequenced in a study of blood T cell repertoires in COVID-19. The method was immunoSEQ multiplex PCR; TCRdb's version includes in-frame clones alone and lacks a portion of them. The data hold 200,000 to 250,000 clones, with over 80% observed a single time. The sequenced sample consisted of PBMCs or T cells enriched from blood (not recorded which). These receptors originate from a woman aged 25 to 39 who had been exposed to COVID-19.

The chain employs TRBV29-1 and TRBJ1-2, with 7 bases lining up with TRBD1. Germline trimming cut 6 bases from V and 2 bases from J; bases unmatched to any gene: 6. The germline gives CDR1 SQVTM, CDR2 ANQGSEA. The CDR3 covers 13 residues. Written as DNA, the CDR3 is TGCAGCGTGGGACAGCGTCTCAACTATGGCTACACCTTC. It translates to CSVGQRLNYGYTF. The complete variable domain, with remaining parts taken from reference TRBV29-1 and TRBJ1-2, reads SAVISQKPSRDICQRGTSLTIQCQVDSQVTMMFWYRQQPGQSLTLIATANQGSEATYESGFVIDKFPISRPNLTFSTLTVSNMSPEDSSIYLCSVGQRLNYGYTFGSGTRLTVV.

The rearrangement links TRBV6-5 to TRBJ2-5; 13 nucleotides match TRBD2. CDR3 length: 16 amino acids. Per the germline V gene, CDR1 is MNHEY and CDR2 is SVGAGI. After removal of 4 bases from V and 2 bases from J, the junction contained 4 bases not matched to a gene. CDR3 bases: TGTGCCAGCAGTTGGACTAGCGGGAGCCCACAAGAGACCCAGTACTTC. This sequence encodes CASSWTSGSPQETQYF.

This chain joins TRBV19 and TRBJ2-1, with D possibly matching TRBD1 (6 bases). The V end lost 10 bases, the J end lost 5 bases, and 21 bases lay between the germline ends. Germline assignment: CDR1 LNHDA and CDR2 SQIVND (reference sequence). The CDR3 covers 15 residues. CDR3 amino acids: CATSTGSYLNNEQFF. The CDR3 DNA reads TGTGCCACCTCTACAGGGAGCTATCTTAACAATGAGCAGTTCTTC.

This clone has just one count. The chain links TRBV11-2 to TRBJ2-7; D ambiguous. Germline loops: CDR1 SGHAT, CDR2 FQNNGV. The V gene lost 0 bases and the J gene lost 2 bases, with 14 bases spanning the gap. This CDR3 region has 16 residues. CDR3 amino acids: CASSLDAVRLPYEQYF. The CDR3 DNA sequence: TGTGCCAGCAGCTTAGATGCCGTGCGACTTCCCTACGAGCAGTACTTC.

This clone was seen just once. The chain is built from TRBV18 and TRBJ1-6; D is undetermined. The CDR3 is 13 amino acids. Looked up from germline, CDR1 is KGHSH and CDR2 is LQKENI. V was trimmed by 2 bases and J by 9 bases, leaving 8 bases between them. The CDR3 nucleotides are TGTGCCAGCTCACCAGCGCGGAGTTCACCCCTCCACTTT. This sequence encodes CASSPARSSPLHF. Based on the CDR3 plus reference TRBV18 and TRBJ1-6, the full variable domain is NAGVMQNPRHLVRRRGQEARLRCSPMKGHSHVYWYRQLPEEGLKFMVYLQKENIIDESGMPKERFSAEFPKEGPSILRIQQVVRGDSAAYFCASSPARSSPLHFGNGTRLTVT.